The 26 T cell receptor beta chains below all came from one sample that was sequenced in a study of regulatory dendritic cells for organ transplantation. TCRdb's table, derived via immunoSEQ multiplex PCR, lists solely in-frame clones and lacks some. Of about 30,000 clones in the sample, approximately 91% are singletons; the top ten hold 0.05% to 0.07%. Material: naive CD4+ T cells from blood. Subset meaning: CD45RA+ naive T cells. The receptors stem from a human donor in good health.

The chain is built from TRBV18 and TRBJ1-1; 7 nucleotides match TRBD1. V shed 6 bases, J shed 6 bases, and the junction held 16 bases outside the gene matches. Germline V lookup: CDR1 KGHSH, CDR2 LQKENI. The CDR3 loop spans 16 amino acids. Written as DNA, the CDR3 is TGTGCCAGCTCTCGAGTGGGGACAGTGGGGGCGGCTGAAGCTTTCTTT. It specifies CASSRVGTVGAAEAFF.

This chain uses TRBV7-2 with TRBJ2-7; no clear D. The CDR3 runs to 11 residues. V was shortened by 3 bases and J by 7 bases, with 7 bases between the two germline ends. Per the germline V gene, CDR1 is SGHTA and CDR2 is FQGNSA. The CDR3 region is CASSFKVEQYF. In DNA, the CDR3 is TGTGCCAGCAGCTTTAAGGTGGAGCAGTACTTC.

The rearrangement joins TRBV28 to TRBJ2-3, with TRBD1 matching over 8 bases. The CDR3 length is 20 residues. J gave up 5 bases and V 1 base, and 20 bases lay outside the gene matches. CDR1 is MDHEN, CDR2 SYDVKM, per germline. The CDR3 reads CASSLYGWSSRGQGRDTQYF. The DNA for the CDR3 is TGTGCCAGCAGTTTATATGGGTGGTCTAGCAGGGGGCAGGGGAGAGATACGCAGTATTTT.

This clone was seen only a few times. The chain is built from TRBV19 and TRBJ1-1; maybe TRBD1 (5 bases). With 7 bases removed from V and 2 bases from J, the gap between germline ends came to 14 bases. Looked up from germline, CDR1 is LNHDA and CDR2 is SQIVND (reference sequence). CDR3 length: 14 residues. CDR3 region: CASTPGRPNTEAFF. The CDR3 DNA sequence: TGTGCCAGTACCCCGGGACGGCCAAACACTGAAGCTTTCTTT. Filled out from reference TRBV19 and TRBJ1-1, the complete variable domain reads DGGITQSPKYLFRKEGQNVTLSCEQNLNHDAMYWYRQDPGQGLRLIYYSQIVNDFQKGDIAEGYSVSREKKESFPLTVTSAQKNPTAFYLCASTPGRPNTEAFFGQGTRLTVV.

Regarding this clone: Germline and junction disagree at one end, which may indicate a read error. The chain uses TRBV7-7 and TRBJ2-5; 7 bases map to TRBD1. This CDR3 is built from 15 residues. Germline CDR1 SSHAT, CDR2 FNYEAQ (reference sequence). The CDR3 DNA reads TGTGCTAGCAGCCGCGCGACAGGGTTCCAAGAGACCCAGTACTTC. It translates to CASSRATGFQETQYF.

The V gene is TRBV5-1, the J gene TRBJ2-7; no definite D call. From germline, CDR1 is SGHRS and CDR2 YFSETQ. Trimming stripped 0 bases from V and 9 bases from J, with 16 bases between. The CDR3 sequence is 14 residues long. The CDR3: CASSLDPPVKLQYF. As DNA, the CDR3 is TGCGCCAGCAGCTTGGACCCCCCGGTTAAGTTGCAGTACTTC.

The CDR3 coding sequence is TGTGCCAGCAGTTTCAACCCCGCCTTTAGCCTAGTATCCTACGAGCAGTACTTC. Protein: CASSFNPAFSLVSYEQYF. The chain joins TRBV28 to TRBJ2-7; D gene uncertain. The length of the CDR3 is 18 residues. The V and J ends lost 3 bases and 1 base respectively, with 22 bases between them. From germline, CDR1 is MDHEN and CDR2 SYDVKM.

The rearrangement uses TRBV5-5 and TRBJ1-2; D is unclear. From germline, CDR1 is SGHKS and CDR2 YYEKEE (reference sequence). CDR3 length equals 16 residues. V lost 0 bases and J 0 bases, leaving 12 bases between the germline ends. CDR3: CASSLAAPPANYGYTF. CDR3 bases: TGTGCCAGCAGCTTGGCCGCACCACCAGCTAACTATGGCTACACCTTC.

This clone has more than one count but fewer than ten. This sequence joins TRBV2 and TRBJ1-4; tentative D call: TRBD1 (6 bases). The CDR3 has 14 residues. Germline V gene data show CDR1 as SNHLY and CDR2 as FYNNEI. The V end was cut by 5 bases, the J end by 8 bases, with 15 bases between. The CDR3 DNA reads as TGTGCCAGCAGTTCCCAAACAACAGGGGAAAAACTGTTTTTT. Residues: CASSSQTTGEKLFF. Filled out from reference TRBV2 and TRBJ1-4, the complete variable domain reads EPEVTQTPSHQVTQMGQEVILRCVPISNHLYFYWYRQILGQKVEFLVSFYNNEISEKSEIFDDQFSVERPDGSNFTLKIRSTKLEDSAMYFCASSSQTTGEKLFFGSGTQLSVL.

The chain employs TRBV7-8 and TRBJ2-1, with a weak D call TRBD2 (6 bases). The CDR3 length is 12 residues. Germline assignment: CDR1 SGHVS and CDR2 FQNEAQ. V gave up 5 bases and J gave up 15 bases, with 17 bases separating them. The CDR3 DNA is TGTGCCAGCAGCCCTGCCGGGGGAGGCTTGTTCTTC. Its translation is CASSPAGGGLFF.

In DNA form, the CDR3 reads TGTGCCAGCTCACCCGACTACTCTGGAAACACCATATATTTT. Translating gives CASSPDYSGNTIYF. V and J are TRBV18 and TRBJ1-3; no reliable D call. CDR1 and CDR2 from the germline V gene are KGHSH and LQKENI. The V and J ends lost 3 bases and 0 bases respectively, with 6 bases between them. The CDR3 contains 14 residues.

This chain joins TRBV4-3 and TRBJ2-6, with TRBD1 matching 10 bases. This CDR3 is 21 amino acids long. Per germline, CDR1 LGHNA and CDR2 YSLEER. V was clipped by 6 bases and J by 0 bases; unmatched bases: 17. The CDR3 nucleotides are TGCGCCAGCAGACATACCCGGGACAGGGGATCGCGCGACTCTGGGGCCAACGTCCTGACTTTC. Its translation: CASRHTRDRGSRDSGANVLTF.

This chain joins TRBV18 and TRBJ2-1, with D unclear. Trimming stripped 1 base from V and 8 bases from J, with 3 bases between. From germline, CDR1 is KGHSH and CDR2 LQKENI. There are 11 residues in the CDR3. The CDR3 sequence: CASSPRDEQFF. Here the CDR3 DNA reads TGTGCCAGCTCACCACGAGATGAGCAGTTCTTC.

J is TRBJ1-6 and V is TRBV27, with 8 bases fitting TRBD1. Germline lookup yields CDR1 MNHEY and CDR2 SMNVEV (reference sequence). Trimming at V came to 5 bases and at J to 6 bases, leaving 6 bases not matched to a gene. CDR3 length: 15 amino acids. The CDR3 loop is CASSLRQGINSPLHF. The CDR3 DNA sequence: TGTGCCAGCAGTCTCCGACAGGGGATTAATTCACCCCTCCACTTT.

The CDR3 DNA reads TGTGCCAGTAGTACGGGACATATAAACTCTGGAAACACCATATATTTT. Translating it yields CASSTGHINSGNTIYF. V and J are TRBV19 and TRBJ1-3; D possibly corresponds to TRBD1 (6 bases). Trimming shortened V by 4 bases and J by 0 bases, and 13 bases separated the two germline ends. CDR3 length: 16 residues. Per germline, CDR1 LNHDA and CDR2 SQIVND (reference sequence).

This clone showed up just once. The chain uses TRBV25-1 and TRBJ2-5; D not resolved. Trimming stripped 6 bases from V and 5 bases from J, with 7 bases between. The CDR3 runs to 11 residues. The germline CDR1 and CDR2 sequences are MGHDK and SYGVNS. CDR3 sequence (DNA): TGTGCCAGCAGGTTCTTGGAGACCCAGTACTTC. Translating gives CASRFLETQYF.

V usage is TRBV7-9 and J usage is TRBJ2-3; D possibly corresponds to TRBD2 (6 bases). In germline, CDR1 is SEHNR, CDR2 FQNEAQ (reference sequence). CDR3 length equals 14 residues. The V end was cut by 5 bases, the J end by 2 bases, with 11 bases between. Here the CDR3 reads CASSRGSDTDTQYF. The CDR3 region has the DNA TGTGCCAGCAGCCGGGGGTCTGACACAGATACGCAGTATTTT. Using reference TRBV7-9 and TRBJ2-3 for the parts outside the CDR3, the full variable domain is DTGVSQNPRHKITKRGQNVTFRCDPISEHNRLYWYRQTLGQGPEFLTYFQNEAQLEKSRLLSDRFSAERPKGSFSTLEIQRTEQGDSAMYLCASSRGSDTDTQYFGPGTRLTVL.

The chain combines TRBV27 with TRBJ2-7; D is unclear. V was pared by 2 bases and J by 1 base, with 6 bases between. CDR1 is MNHEY, CDR2 SMNVEV, per germline (reference sequence). The length of the CDR3 is 13 residues. The CDR3 spells CASSLGDSYEQYF. CDR3 sequence (DNA): TGTGCCAGCAGTTTAGGGGATTCCTACGAGCAGTACTTC.

V usage is TRBV6-5 and J usage is TRBJ1-5, with TRBD1 as a possible D gene (5 bases). Germline CDR1 MNHEY, CDR2 SVGAGI. The CDR3 is made up of 15 amino acids. V dropped 6 bases and J dropped 0 bases, with 12 bases sitting between them. As DNA, the CDR3 is TGTGCCAGCAGACTACAGGCGGCTAGCAATCAGCCCCAGCATTTT. As protein: CASRLQAASNQPQHF.

The chain has TRBV4-3 and TRBJ2-5; D not resolved. This CDR3 has 15 amino acids. Trimming cost V 3 bases and J 0 bases, with 11 bases left between them. Germline-derived CDR1 and CDR2 are LGHNA and YSLEER. In DNA form, the CDR3 reads TGCGCCAGCAGCCAGGATGGACGGTACCAAGAGACCCAGTACTTC. Translated, it gives CASSQDGRYQETQYF.

J is TRBJ2-2 and V is TRBV18; no clear D gene. CDR1 KGHSH and CDR2 LQKENI come from the germline V gene. With 6 bases removed from V and 2 bases from J, the gap between germline ends came to 4 bases. CDR3 size: 12 residues. The CDR3 DNA follows: TGTGCCAGCTCCCTAAACACCGGGGAGCTGTTTTTT. Residues: CASSLNTGELFF.

The rearrangement uses TRBV30 and TRBJ2-2, with a weak D call TRBD1 (5 bases). Germline loops: CDR1 GTSNPN, CDR2 SVGIG (reference sequence). V was trimmed by 0 bases and J by 3 bases, leaving 8 bases between them. The CDR3 extends over 14 amino acids. The CDR3 bases are TGTGCCTGGAGTGTACAACAGGACACCGGGGAGCTGTTTTTT. It is translated as CAWSVQQDTGELFF.

The V call is TRBV7-2, the J call TRBJ1-4; D remains unclear. CDR1 and CDR2 (germline): SGHTA, FQGNSA. Trimming left V 3 bases short and J 7 bases short, with 6 bases between. This CDR3 is built from 12 residues. The CDR3 loop is CASSFSREKLFF. The CDR3 bases are TGTGCCAGCAGCTTCTCTCGTGAAAAACTGTTTTTT.

In its sample, this clone was seen once. V is TRBV27 and J is TRBJ1-6; D perhaps matches TRBD1 (5 bases). Germline V gene data show CDR1 as MNHEY and CDR2 as SMNVEV (reference sequence). Trimming removed 3 bases at V and 5 bases at J, with 17 bases between. The CDR3 length is 17 residues. CDR3 DNA: TGTGCCAGCAGTTTGAGGGAAACAGGTTGGGATAATTCACCCCTCCACTTT. Its translation: CASSLRETGWDNSPLHF.

The chain couples TRBV29-1 to TRBJ2-3, with 9 bases identical to TRBD2. Trimming at V came to 5 bases and at J to 3 bases, leaving 9 bases not matched to a gene. Germline CDR1 is SQVTM and CDR2 is ANQGSEA. CDR3 size: 15 residues. CDR3 protein: CSVLASGVNTDTQYF. The CDR3, as DNA: TGCAGCGTTCTGGCTAGCGGGGTTAATACAGATACGCAGTATTTT.

This chain connects TRBV21-1 to TRBJ1-4; the D call TRBD1 from the table was never checked on the DNA. TRBV21-1 is given as a pseudogene. This CDR3 has 15 amino acids. The CDR3 sequence is CASSAYRDRGEKLFF. The CDR3 region has the DNA TGTGCCAGCAGCGCCTACCGGGACAGGGGGGAAAAACTGTTTTTT.